This is a list of T cell receptor beta chains from one sample in a study of cytomegalovirus exposure and HLA in healthy donors. Clones were read by immunoSEQ multiplex PCR, and TCRdb kept only the in-frame ones, dropping some. This table has some 130,000 clones, around 73% appearing once. Sequenced sample: PBMCs. Receptors were obtained from a man aged 50 to 59 in good health and CMV-seronegative. Each CDR3 is given with its conserved first and last residue. The order of the fields is CDR3 length, clone size, J gene, V gene, D gene, CDR3 DNA, CDR3 protein. The D gene is left open where the match is weak. Only some rows state a clone size, as once, few, many or a class for expanded clones.

cdr3_length: 14
clone_size: -
j_call: TRBJ1-4
v_call: TRBV10-1
d_call: -
cdr3_nt: TGCGCCAGCAGTGAAGGGGGAAGTGGTGAAAAACTGTTTTTT
cdr3_aa: CASSEGGSGEKLFF

cdr3_length: 16
clone_size: -
j_call: TRBJ2-7
v_call: TRBV27
d_call: -
cdr3_nt: TGTGCCAGCAGTATACGCTCCGGGACTCGTCATTACGAGCAGTACTTC
cdr3_aa: CASSIRSGTRHYEQYF

cdr3_length: 14
clone_size: few
j_call: TRBJ1-3
v_call: TRBV30
d_call: -
cdr3_nt: TGTGCCTGGAGTGGGGGGCTCTCTGGAAACACCATATATTTT
cdr3_aa: CAWSGGLSGNTIYF

cdr3_length: 15
clone_size: -
j_call: TRBJ2-7
v_call: TRBV5-1
d_call: -
cdr3_nt: TGCGCCAGCAGCTGGCAGGAGGGGAAATCCTACGAGCAGTACTTC
cdr3_aa: CASSWQEGKSYEQYF

cdr3_length: 14
clone_size: -
j_call: TRBJ2-2
v_call: TRBV18
d_call: -
cdr3_nt: TGTGCCAGCTCACCTACGGGGGGCATCGGGGAGCTGTTTTTT
cdr3_aa: CASSPTGGIGELFF

cdr3_length: 11
clone_size: -
j_call: TRBJ1-1
v_call: TRBV29-1
d_call: -
cdr3_nt: TGCAGCGTTCGCGGACAGACTGAAGCTTTCTTT
cdr3_aa: CSVRGQTEAFF

cdr3_length: 14
clone_size: -
j_call: TRBJ1-2
v_call: TRBV19
d_call: TRBD1
cdr3_nt: TGTGCCAGTATAGAGGGAGCAGGGGGATTCGGCTACACCTTC
cdr3_aa: CASIEGAGGFGYTF

cdr3_length: 15
clone_size: few
j_call: TRBJ2-7
v_call: TRBV19
d_call: TRBD1
cdr3_nt: TGTGCCAGTAGTAACCGGGACAGGGGGTTTCGCGAGCAGTACTTC
cdr3_aa: CASSNRDRGFREQYF

cdr3_length: 17
clone_size: once
j_call: TRBJ2-3
v_call: TRBV18
d_call: TRBD2
cdr3_nt: TGTGCCAGCTCACCGGGACTAGCGGGAGGGTTCACAGATACGCAGTATTTT
cdr3_aa: CASSPGLAGGFTDTQYF

cdr3_length: 16
clone_size: -
j_call: TRBJ1-5
v_call: TRBV23-1
d_call: TRBD1
cdr3_nt: TGCGCCAGCGTACCCTCGGGACAGGGTGAAAATCAGCCCCAGCATTTT
cdr3_aa: CASVPSGQGENQPQHF

cdr3_length: 16
clone_size: -
j_call: TRBJ2-5
v_call: TRBV6-5
d_call: TRBD1
cdr3_nt: TGTGCCAGCAGTTACGGCGGGACAGGGGAAGGGGAGACCCAGTACTTC
cdr3_aa: CASSYGGTGEGETQYF

cdr3_length: 14
clone_size: -
j_call: TRBJ2-3
v_call: TRBV10-1
d_call: -
cdr3_nt: TGCGCCAGCAGTGGTGGGGGCACCGGGGATACGCAGTATTTT
cdr3_aa: CASSGGGTGDTQYF

cdr3_length: 13
clone_size: -
j_call: TRBJ2-5
v_call: TRBV2
d_call: TRBD2
cdr3_nt: TGTGCCAGCACGCCGGGAAACGGGGGGGACCAGTACTTC
cdr3_aa: CASTPGNGGDQYF

cdr3_length: 13
clone_size: -
j_call: TRBJ2-1
v_call: TRBV7-6
d_call: TRBD2
cdr3_nt: TGTGCCAGCAGCTTAGCGCGCGGGGGTGAGCAGTTCTTC
cdr3_aa: CASSLARGGEQFF

cdr3_length: 12
clone_size: -
j_call: TRBJ2-1
v_call: TRBV7-6
d_call: -
cdr3_nt: TGTGCCAGCAGCTCCCAGCGGGTAGAGCAGTTCTTC
cdr3_aa: CASSSQRVEQFF